A selection of T cell receptor beta chains follows, all from one sample in a study of T cells in Graves' hyperthyroidism and ophthalmopathy. Using its own MiXCR run on the multiplex PCR reads, TCRdb lists one record per CDR3 protein. The sample holds 550,000 to 700,000 distinct CDR3 sequences, 35% to 55% seen once. The sequenced sample was peripheral blood or thyroid tissue (not recorded which). The receptor set was obtained from an adult woman with Graves' disease, either hyperthyroidism or ophthalmopathy (not recorded which). Each CDR3 is given with its conserved first and last residue. Each record gives: clone size, J gene, V gene, D gene, CDR3 protein, CDR3 DNA. D genes are given only for firm matches. Part of the rows lack a size; the others show once, few, many or a class for expanded clones.

many TRBJ2-7 TRBV2 NA CASMLENGQYF TGTGCCAGCATGCTGGAGAACGGGCAGTACTTC
many TRBJ1-1 TRBV6-1 NA CASSRSQGAGSEAFF TGTGCCAGCAGTAGATCCCAGGGAGCCGGAAGTGAAGCTTTCTTT
NA TRBJ2-5 TRBV7-2 NA CASSQNGWETQYF TGTGCCAGCAGCCAAAACGGGTGGGAGACCCAGTACTTC
few TRBJ2-1 TRBV7-9 NA CASSKQGLEQFF TGTGCCAGCAGCAAACAGGGACTAGAGCAGTTCTTC
many TRBJ2-7 TRBV5-1 TRBD2 CASNSGTTYEQYF TGCGCCAGTAATAGCGGGACAACCTACGAGCAGTACTTC
many TRBJ1-1 TRBV12-3/TRBV12-4 NA CASSSSGTGGAFF TGTGCCAGCAGTTCTTCTGGAACGGGTGGGGCTTTCTTT
NA TRBJ2-5 TRBV7-7 TRBD2 CARAGLSQETQYF TGTGCTAGAGCGGGACTGTCCCAAGAGACCCAGTACTTC
NA TRBJ2-7 TRBV27 TRBD1 CASSSLDRVHEQYF TGTGCCAGCAGTTCCCTCGACAGGGTTCACGAGCAGTACTTC
many TRBJ1-3 TRBV7-6 NA CASSSMGTRSDTIYF TGTGCCAGCAGCTCCATGGGGACCAGATCGGACACCATATATTTT
NA TRBJ1-2 TRBV5-4 NA CASSLEAALVFYGYTF TGTGCCAGCAGCTTGGAGGCTGCCCTGGTATTCTATGGCTACACCTTC
NA TRBJ1-1 TRBV6-6 NA CASSYINSAGSEAFF TGTGCCAGCAGTTACATCAATTCCGCGGGAAGTGAAGCTTTCTTT